The 30 T cell receptor beta chains below were found in one sample sequenced in a study of cytomegalovirus exposure and HLA in healthy donors. TCRdb's copy holds only in-frame clones and misses some; the assay was immunoSEQ multiplex PCR. This table has approximately 60,000 clones, over 85% appearing once. The material sequenced was PBMCs. These receptors originate from a woman under 30 in good health and CMV-seronegative.

The chain joins TRBV20-1 to TRBJ2-7; TRBD1 is a possible D gene (7 bases). Germline loops: CDR1 DFQATT, CDR2 SNEGSKA (reference sequence). The CDR3 has 11 residues. V gave up 6 bases and J gave up 6 bases, with 12 bases separating them. DNA of the CDR3: TGCAGTGCAACCCAGGGGGGCGAGCAGTACGTC. It translates to CSATQGGEQYV.

V gene TRBV5-5 combines with J gene TRBJ2-3; D call uncertain. The CDR3 runs 14 residues. The V gene's germline CDR1 is SGHKS and CDR2 YYEKEE (reference sequence). Trimming cost V 4 bases and J 2 bases, with 11 bases left between them. This chain's CDR3 is CASSRTSVTDTQYF. The CDR3 nucleotides are TGTGCCAGCAGCCGCACTTCGGTCACAGATACGCAGTATTTT.

This chain joins TRBV9 and TRBJ1-5, with unresolved D. Trimming took off 0 bases at V and 2 bases at J, with 12 bases between the two ends. The CDR3 consists of 16 residues. Looked up from germline, CDR1 is SGDLS and CDR2 is YYNGEE. The CDR3 DNA follows: TGTGCCAGCAGCGTAGTTTACCCGGGAGGCAATCAGCCCCAGCATTTT. This translates into CASSVVYPGGNQPQHF.

This clone was seen once. V and J are TRBV19 and TRBJ2-3; 13 positions agree with TRBD2. The length of the CDR3 is 13 residues. After removal of 8 bases from V and 5 bases from J, the junction contained 1 base not matched to a gene. Germline CDR1 LNHDA, CDR2 SQIVND (reference sequence). The CDR3 region has the DNA TGTGCCAGTGGGACTAGCGGGGAAGATACGCAGTATTTT. Translation: CASGTSGEDTQYF.

In its sample, this clone was seen once. The chain combines TRBV29-1 with TRBJ2-3, with 7 nucleotides matching TRBD1. Germline V gene lookup returns CDR1 SQVTM and CDR2 ANQGSEA. V lost 6 bases to trimming and J lost 4 bases; unmatched junction nucleotides: 13. This CDR3 is 15 amino acids long. Written as DNA, the CDR3 is TGCAGCGTCTACAGGGGTTTTATCGGCGCAGATACGCAGTATTTT. Its protein product is CSVYRGFIGADTQYF.

The chain uses TRBV10-2 and TRBJ2-7, with TRBD2 identical over 7 bases. The V gene's germline CDR1 is WSHSY and CDR2 SAAADI. After removal of 4 bases from V and 4 bases from J, the junction contained 10 bases not matched to a gene. The CDR3 covers 15 residues. The CDR3 bases are TGCGCCAGCAGTGTGTGGGCGGGAGAAGGGTACGAGCAGTACGTC. Encoded protein: CASSVWAGEGYEQYV.

The chain joins TRBV29-1 to TRBJ2-3; TRBD2 aligns across 15 bases. Germline lookup yields CDR1 SQVTM and CDR2 ANQGSEA. V trimming: 6 bases; J trimming: 3 bases; junction bases outside the gene matches: 7. The CDR3 loop spans 16 amino acids. The CDR3 DNA reads as TGCAGCGTACCTCCGGGACTAGCGGGAGGAACAGATACGCAGTATTTT. This gives the protein CSVPPGLAGGTDTQYF.

V usage is TRBV14 and J usage is TRBJ1-5, with D perhaps matching TRBD1 (5 bases). The germline CDR1 and CDR2 sequences are SGHDN and FVKESK. V lost 0 bases to trimming and J lost 3 bases, with 6 bases between them. CDR3 length equals 14 residues. The CDR3 here is CASSQEQDNQPQHF. In DNA, the CDR3 is TGTGCCAGCAGCCAAGAACAGGACAATCAGCCCCAGCATTTT.

This clone was recorded only once. V usage is TRBV7-9 and J usage is TRBJ1-5; 7 nucleotides match TRBD1. J lost 1 base, V lost 2 bases, and 5 bases had no gene match. This CDR3 spans 16 amino acids. CDR1 is SEHNR and CDR2 is FQNEAQ in the germline V gene (reference sequence). The chain's CDR3 is CASSLSSGGSNQPQHF. CDR3 sequence (DNA): TGTGCCAGCAGCTTATCGTCAGGGGGGAGCAATCAGCCCCAGCATTTT.

This chain uses TRBV7-2 with TRBJ1-3; 8 bases fit TRBD1. CDR3 length equals 13 residues. V was pared by 5 bases and J by 14 bases, with 11 bases of the junction left unmatched. Per the germline V gene, CDR1 is SGHTA and CDR2 is FQGNSA. CDR3 sequence (DNA): TGTGCCAGCAGCCAGAGGACAGGGACTCGAGTATATTTT. It specifies CASSQRTGTRVYF.

CDR3 sequence reads: CASSQDFQAYQPQHF. The CDR3 DNA sequence: TGCGCCAGCAGCCAAGACTTCCAGGCATATCAGCCCCAGCATTTT. This rearrangement joins TRBV4-1 to TRBJ1-5, with D uncertain. The V end was cut by 0 bases, the J end by 5 bases, with 11 bases between. This CDR3 spans 15 amino acids. CDR1 is MGHRA and CDR2 is YSYEKL in the germline V gene.

The chain joins TRBV7-3 to TRBJ2-5, with 9 bases aligning to TRBD1. CDR1 is SGHTA, CDR2 FQGTGA, per germline. The CDR3 has 17 residues. The J segment lost 3 bases and the V segment lost 3 bases, leaving 11 bases of the junction unmatched. For the CDR3, the DNA is TGTGCCAGCAGCTTTGGGACAGGGATTAAGGGTAAAGAGACCCAGTACTTC. Translated, it gives CASSFGTGIKGKETQYF.

The V and J genes are TRBV2 and TRBJ1-5; D is perhaps TRBD1 (5 bases). V was pared by 0 bases and J by 6 bases, with 12 bases between. Germline-derived CDR1 and CDR2 are SNHLY and FYNNEI. The CDR3 runs to 15 residues. The CDR3 protein is CASSEARGEVQPQHF. In nucleotides, the CDR3 is TGTGCCAGCAGTGAAGCGCGAGGGGAGGTTCAGCCCCAGCATTTT.

The gene calls are TRBV18 and TRBJ2-5, with a possible D match to TRBD1 (6 bases). V lost 3 bases and J lost 5, with 13 bases in between. The CDR3 spans 14 residues. Germline V lookup: CDR1 KGHSH, CDR2 LQKENI. In nucleotides, the CDR3 is TGTGCCAGCTCACCGACGCTGAGGGGGGAGACCCAGTACTTC. Amino acids: CASSPTLRGETQYF. The variable domain in full, completed from reference TRBV18 and TRBJ2-5, reads NAGVMQNPRHLVRRRGQEARLRCSPMKGHSHVYWYRQLPEEGLKFMVYLQKENIIDESGMPKERFSAEFPKEGPSILRIQQVVRGDSAAYFCASSPTLRGETQYFGPGTRLLVL.

The V gene is TRBV5-6, the J gene TRBJ1-2; D may be TRBD1 (5 bases). This CDR3 comprises 17 residues. Trimming took off 3 bases at V and 2 bases at J, with 20 bases between the two ends. CDR1 and CDR2 (germline): SGHDT, YYEEEE. CDR3 coding DNA: TGTGCCAGCAGCTCCCCCCAGGCAGGGAACCCGAACTATGGCTACACCTTC. Encoded protein: CASSSPQAGNPNYGYTF.

CDR3 region: CASSPALGGGNQPQHF. CDR3 DNA: TGTGCCAGCAGCCCGGCCTTGGGGGGAGGCAATCAGCCCCAGCATTTT. The chain uses TRBV7-9 and TRBJ1-5; D is possibly TRBD1 (5 bases). V lost 5 bases to trimming and J lost 2 bases, with 16 bases between them. From germline, CDR1 is SEHNR and CDR2 FQNEAQ (reference sequence). The CDR3 extends over 16 amino acids.

The rearrangement joins TRBV27 to TRBJ2-1; TRBD2 aligns across 10 bases. Germline V CDR1 and CDR2: MNHEY, SMNVEV (reference sequence). V lost 7 bases and J lost 7; bases outside the gene matches: 22. The CDR3 covers 19 residues. CDR3 residues: CASTTRTGPGLAYRNEQFF. DNA for the CDR3: TGTGCCAGCACAACTAGGACCGGACCGGGACTAGCGTATAGGAATGAGCAGTTCTTC.

The chain joins TRBV9 to TRBJ2-1; 11 nucleotides agree with TRBD2. V lost 0 bases and J lost 7; bases outside the gene matches: 6. Germline V gives CDR1 SGDLS, CDR2 YYNGEE. The CDR3 length is 16 residues. The CDR3 bases are TGTGCCAGCAGCGTAGATGCGGGACTAGCGGTAAATGAGCAGTTCTTC. Its protein is CASSVDAGLAVNEQFF. Full variable domain (outside the CDR3, taken from reference TRBV9 and TRBJ2-1): DSGVTQTPKHLITATGQRVTLRCSPRSGDLSVYWYQQSLDQGLQFLIQYYNGEERAKGNILERFSAQQFPDLHSELNLSSLELGDSALYFCASSVDAGLAVNEQFFGPGTRLTVL.

The V and J genes are TRBV4-3 and TRBJ2-3, with a tentative D call TRBD2 (6 bases). CDR1 LGHNA and CDR2 YSLEER come from the germline V gene. Trimming stripped 2 bases from V and 3 bases from J, with 21 bases between. This CDR3 has 18 amino acids. CDR3 amino acids: CASSQYRWPGVSTDTQYF. The CDR3 nucleotides are TGCGCCAGCAGCCAATACAGGTGGCCGGGAGTGTCGACAGATACGCAGTATTTT.

This clone was found a few times. The chain couples TRBV27 to TRBJ2-3, with 9 bases fitting TRBD2. Germline V gene lookup returns CDR1 MNHEY and CDR2 SMNVEV (reference sequence). The V and J ends lost 2 bases and 3 bases, in that order; junction bases with no gene match: 9. CDR3 length: 17 residues. CDR3 sequence (DNA): TGTGCCAGCAGTTTAGGATGGGCGGGGGGGCTTACAGATACGCAGTATTTT. Its translation: CASSLGWAGGLTDTQYF.

The chain links TRBV6-5 to TRBJ2-2, with a possible D match to TRBD2 (7 bases). The CDR3 loop spans 15 amino acids. Trimming pared 1 base from V and 6 bases from J, leaving 12 bases between. CDR1 and CDR2 from the germline V gene are MNHEY and SVGAGI. CDR3 region: CASSYLGGPSGELFF. The CDR3 region has the DNA TGTGCCAGCAGTTACTTGGGGGGGCCATCCGGGGAGCTGTTTTTT.

The rearrangement links TRBV2 to TRBJ1-1; D remains ambiguous. CDR1 and CDR2 from the germline V gene are SNHLY and FYNNEI. The ends were cut back, 4 bases at V and 1 base at J, with 7 bases in the middle. This CDR3 is 13 amino acids long. Here the CDR3 reads CASSGGGNTEAFF. The CDR3 nucleotides read TGTGCCAGCAGTGGGGGAGGGAACACTGAAGCTTTCTTT. Full variable domain (rest looked up from reference TRBV2 and TRBJ1-1): EPEVTQTPSHQVTQMGQEVILRCVPISNHLYFYWYRQILGQKVEFLVSFYNNEISEKSEIFDDQFSVERPDGSNFTLKIRSTKLEDSAMYFCASSGGGNTEAFFGQGTRLTVV.

The chain joins TRBV5-4 to TRBJ2-1; 7 bases are a match to TRBD2. This CDR3 has 14 residues. Germline V gene lookup returns CDR1 SGHNT and CDR2 YYREEE (reference sequence). The ends lost 2 bases at V and 8 bases at J; junction bases unmatched: 7. As DNA, the CDR3 is TGTGCCAGCAGCTTTTACGGGGGGTCCGATGAGCAGTTCTTC. It translates to CASSFYGGSDEQFF.

The rearrangement uses TRBV29-1 and TRBJ2-7; weak D call: TRBD1 (7 bases). This CDR3 is built from 14 residues. V was trimmed by 4 bases and J by 4 bases, leaving 17 bases between them. Germline V CDR1 and CDR2: SQVTM, ANQGSEA. CDR3 nucleotide sequence: TGCAGCGTTGTCGACAGGGCAGGGGGGTACGAGCAGTACTTC. This gives the protein CSVVDRAGGYEQYF.

V gene TRBV7-9 combines with J gene TRBJ1-1; D may be TRBD1 (6 bases). Germline lookup yields CDR1 SEHNR and CDR2 FQNEAQ (reference sequence). CDR3 size: 14 residues. The germline V and J ends were trimmed by 5 bases and 5 bases, with 15 bases remaining between them. The CDR3 region is CASSPNPGATEAFF. CDR3 nucleotide sequence: TGTGCCAGCAGCCCCAATCCAGGGGCAACTGAAGCTTTCTTT.

The gene calls are TRBV6-5 and TRBJ2-3; D may be TRBD1 (6 bases). The germline V gene has CDR1 MNHEY and CDR2 SVGAGI. Between the trimmed V and J ends, which lost 3 bases and 7 bases, there was a span of 17 bases. The CDR3 runs to 15 residues. CDR3 nucleotide sequence: TGTGCCAGCAGTTATGGCGCGACAGGCAGTTATACGCAGTATTTT. Amino acids: CASSYGATGSYTQYF.

The chain uses TRBV7-2 and TRBJ1-2, with unresolved D. CDR3 length: 15 residues. Trimming took off 7 bases at V and 0 bases at J, with 15 bases between the two ends. Germline V CDR1 and CDR2: SGHTA, FQGNSA. CDR3 bases: TGTGCCAGCATCCCGTTAGTAGTATCTAACTATGGCTACACCTTC. It yields the protein CASIPLVVSNYGYTF.

The chain uses TRBV30 and TRBJ1-5; TRBD1 aligns across 8 bases. This CDR3 is built from 16 residues. The V segment lost 2 bases and the J segment 6 bases; nucleotides outside the gene matches: 12. Germline lookup yields CDR1 GTSNPN and CDR2 SVGIG (reference sequence). The CDR3 sequence: CAWSSKAGTGGQPQHF. Here the CDR3 DNA reads TGTGCCTGGAGTTCCAAAGCCGGGACAGGAGGTCAGCCCCAGCATTTT.

The chain joins TRBV6-5 to TRBJ2-3, with 9 bases aligning to TRBD2. The V gene end was trimmed by 2 bases and the J gene end by 4 bases; junction bases not matched to a gene: 7. The germline V gene has CDR1 MNHEY and CDR2 SVGAGI. This CDR3 region has 16 residues. CDR3 bases: TGTGCCAGCAGTTACCGGGCGGGGGGGCCCCCAGATACGCAGTATTTT. Translation: CASSYRAGGPPDTQYF.

The V gene is TRBV5-6, the J gene TRBJ2-3; possibly TRBD2 for D (7 bases). CDR3 length: 18 residues. Germline values: CDR1 SGHDT, CDR2 YYEEEE. Trimming removed 0 bases at V and 2 bases at J, with 19 bases between. The CDR3 is CASSLVGTRGAYTDTQYF. The CDR3 coding sequence is TGTGCCAGCAGCTTGGTCGGTACACGGGGGGCTTACACAGATACGCAGTATTTT.